The next 4 T cell receptor beta chains were all read from a single sample in a study of metastatic and nonmetastatic thyroid tumors. TCRdb reanalyzed the PCR reads via MiXCR. The table includes fewer than 45,000 clones, approximately 13% detected once. Patients had received no treatment of any kind before thyroid surgery. The sample comprised blood. The receptor set was obtained from a female donor with papillary thyroid cancer or a benign thyroid nodule (not recorded which). Some clones in this sample may be carry-over from other donors' samples.

This clone was counted at least ten times. V gene TRBV19 combines with J gene TRBJ1-1; tentatively, D is TRBD1 (5 bases). The CDR3 contains 15 residues. In germline, CDR1 is LNHDA, CDR2 SQIVND (reference sequence). Trimming removed 6 bases from V and 0 bases from J, with 14 bases in between. The CDR3 DNA reads TGTGCCAGTAGGATTACAGGTTCAATGAACACTGAAGCTTTCTTT. Translated, it gives CASRITGSMNTEAFF.

There are many counts of this clone. The same CDR3 also results from other DNA sequences found in this sample. The chain recombines TRBV29-1 with TRBJ2-5; D is ambiguous. Germline assignment: CDR1 SQVTM and CDR2 ANQGSEA. V lost 4 bases and J 1 base, leaving 4 bases between the germline ends. The CDR3 is 11 residues long. For the CDR3, the DNA is TGCAGCGTTGCGGGCCAAGAGACCCAGTACTTC. It translates to CSVAGQETQYF.

This clone was seen many times. V usage is TRBV5-1 and J usage is TRBJ2-2, with D perhaps given as TRBD1 or TRBD2 (7 bases each). Germline V lookup: CDR1 SGHRS, CDR2 YFSETQ. CDR3 length: 13 residues. V dropped 5 bases and J dropped 7 bases, with 12 bases sitting between them. The CDR3 bases are TGCGCCAGCAGAAGCGGGACAGACGGGGAGCTGTTTTTT. Encoded protein: CASRSGTDGELFF.

This clone was detected ten times or more. The V call is TRBV7-3, the J call TRBJ1-1, with D possibly matching TRBD1 (5 bases). The V gene lost 5 bases and the J gene lost 3 bases, with 10 bases spanning the gap. The CDR3 runs to 13 residues. CDR1 is SGHTA and CDR2 is FQGTGA in the germline V gene. The CDR3 protein is CASSKDSHTEAFF. The CDR3 DNA reads as TGTGCCAGCAGCAAAGACAGCCACACTGAAGCTTTCTTT.